What follows are 20 T cell receptor beta chains derived from one specimen sequenced in a study of T cell responses to AZD1222 COVID-19 vaccine. The data were produced by immunoSEQ multiplex PCR, yet TCRdb's version contains in-frame clones alone and is incomplete. The table records some 140,000 clones, more than 85% of them present only once. Sequencing was performed on peripheral blood, taken on day 0 of AZD1222 vaccination. These receptors were taken from an adult in good health.

The rearrangement joins TRBV19 to TRBJ2-3; possibly TRBD1 or TRBD2 for D (5 bases each). Between the trimmed V and J ends, which lost 5 bases and 4 bases, there was a span of 22 bases. The CDR3 loop spans 17 amino acids. Germline V gene data show CDR1 as LNHDA and CDR2 as SQIVND (reference sequence). CDR3: CASSLRDLAPGADTQYF. CDR3 coding DNA: TGTGCCAGTAGTCTTAGGGACCTCGCACCGGGCGCAGATACGCAGTATTTT.

The V call is TRBV12-3 or TRBV12-4, the J call TRBJ1-1, with a tentative D call TRBD1 (6 bases). Trimming removed 7 bases at V and 1 base at J, with 10 bases between. The CDR3 has 13 residues. In DNA form, the CDR3 reads TGTGCCAGCACGGGACAATCGAACACTGAAGCTTTCTTT. Protein sequence: CASTGQSNTEAFF.

V and J are TRBV30 and TRBJ2-7, with D unresolved. The CDR3 consists of 13 residues. V was pared by 0 bases and J by 4 bases, with 10 bases between. The germline V gene encodes CDR1 GTSNPN and CDR2 SVGIG (reference sequence). Here the CDR3 reads CAWSVSRLYEQYF. For the CDR3, the DNA is TGTGCCTGGAGTGTCTCTCGATTATACGAGCAGTACTTC.

The rearrangement links TRBV28 to TRBJ1-6; D not resolved. The CDR3 has 14 residues. Trimming removed 7 bases from V and 10 bases from J, with 17 bases in between. Germline CDR1 is MDHEN and CDR2 is SYDVKM. CDR3 loop: CASTRPPAQSPLHF. In DNA, the CDR3 is TGTGCCAGCACCAGACCACCCGCACAGTCACCCCTCCACTTT. The full variable domain, rest sourced from reference TRBV28 and TRBJ1-6, is DVKVTQSSRYLVKRTGEKVFLECVQDMDHENMFWYRQDPGLGLRLIYFSYDVKMKEKGDIPEGYSVSREKKERFSLILESASTNQTSMYLCASTRPPAQSPLHFGNGTRLTVT.

The rearrangement uses TRBV11-2 and TRBJ2-5, with TRBD1 matching 9 bases. Germline V gene sequence: CDR1 SGHAT, CDR2 FQNNGV. CDR3 length: 15 residues. V shed 1 base and J 5 bases; nucleotides not matched to a gene: 5. The CDR3 sequence: CASSLALQGAETQYF. The CDR3, as DNA: TGTGCCAGCAGCTTAGCTCTACAGGGGGCTGAGACCCAGTACTTC. Together with reference TRBV11-2 and TRBJ2-5, the CDR3 gives the full variable domain: EAGVAQSPRYKIIEKRQSVAFWCNPISGHATLYWYQQILGQGPKLLIQFQNNGVVDDSQLPKDRFSAERLKGVDSTLKIQPAKLEDSAVYLCASSLALQGAETQYFGPGTRLLVL.

The chain uses TRBV2 and TRBJ1-2; weak D call: TRBD1 (6 bases). Germline V lookup: CDR1 SNHLY, CDR2 FYNNEI. The V and J ends lost 9 bases and 6 bases respectively, with 26 bases between them. This CDR3 contains 16 residues. CDR3 sequence (DNA): TGTGCCAGTTACGGGACCTCCCACGACAGGATAAATGGCTACACCTTC. Its protein is CASYGTSHDRINGYTF.

This sequence joins TRBV18 and TRBJ1-1; D ambiguous. Trimming removed 1 base from V and 0 bases from J, with 6 bases in between. The CDR3 loop spans 14 amino acids. Looked up from germline, CDR1 is KGHSH and CDR2 is LQKENI. CDR3 nucleotides: TGTGCCAGCTCACCACAGGGCGTGAACACTGAAGCTTTCTTT. This encodes CASSPQGVNTEAFF.

The chain is built from TRBV7-3 and TRBJ1-2; D remains unclear. The CDR3 is 13 residues long. The germline V gene has CDR1 SGHTA and CDR2 FQGTGA. Trimming cost V 5 bases and J 8 bases, with 15 bases left between them. CDR3 sequence: CASSLLQGAGYTF. Here the CDR3 DNA reads TGTGCCAGCAGCCTACTCCAAGGCGCGGGCTACACCTTC.

The chain links TRBV7-8 to TRBJ2-1; TRBD1 matches 7 bases. V lost 6 bases to trimming and J lost 4 bases; unmatched junction nucleotides: 3. Germline CDR1 reads SGHVS; CDR2 reads FQNEAQ. The CDR3 is 13 amino acids. DNA of the CDR3: TGTGCCAGCAGTCTGGACAGGTACAATGAGCAGTTCTTC. This translates into CASSLDRYNEQFF. Filled out from reference TRBV7-8 and TRBJ2-1, the complete variable domain reads GAGVSQSPRYKVAKRGQDVALRCDPISGHVSLFWYQQALGQGPEFLTYFQNEAQLDKSGLPSDRFFAERPEGSVSTLKIQRTQQEDSAVYLCASSLDRYNEQFFGPGTRLTVL.

For this clone: The same CDR3 is also encoded by other DNA sequences in this sample. This chain connects TRBV7-9 to TRBJ2-7; D gene uncertain. CDR3 length equals 11 residues. Germline CDR1 is SEHNR and CDR2 is FQNEAQ (reference sequence). Trimming took off 5 bases at V and 3 bases at J, with 5 bases between the two ends. The CDR3 nucleotides are TGTGCCAGCAGCCTAGACTACGAGCAGTACTTC. Translation: CASSLDYEQYF.

The rearrangement uses TRBV4-3 and TRBJ1-2; D is possibly TRBD1 (5 bases). The CDR3 loop spans 15 amino acids. Trimming removed 1 base at V and 4 bases at J, with 13 bases between. The germline CDR1 and CDR2 sequences are LGHNA and YSLEER. As DNA, the CDR3 is TGCGCCAGCAGCCAAGTTAAGGGGTATCCCTATGGCTACACCTTC. This gives the protein CASSQVKGYPYGYTF.

The chain couples TRBV9 to TRBJ1-3, with a possible D match to TRBD1 (5 bases). This CDR3 contains 17 residues. The V end lost 2 bases, the J end lost 1 base, and 16 bases lay between the germline ends. Germline CDR1 and CDR2: SGDLS and YYNGEE. CDR3 DNA: TGTGCCAGCAGCGTCTCCCCCCAGGGCTATTCTGGAAACACCATATATTTT. As protein: CASSVSPQGYSGNTIYF.

The genes are TRBV12-3 or TRBV12-4 and TRBJ1-2, with D unclear. The CDR3 runs to 13 residues. Trimming took 3 bases from V and 0 from J, leaving 5 bases between them. This chain's CDR3 is CASSLEPNYGYTF. CDR3 nucleotides: TGTGCCAGCAGTTTGGAGCCTAACTATGGCTACACCTTC.

The gene calls are TRBV20-1 and TRBJ2-4; D not resolved. Trimming shortened V by 4 bases and J by 10 bases, and 8 bases separated the two germline ends. The CDR3 runs 10 residues. Germline V lookup: CDR1 DFQATT, CDR2 SNEGSKA (reference sequence). CDR3 DNA sequence: TGCAGTGCTACGACCAGAATTCAGTACTTC. It translates to CSATTRIQYF.

The CDR3 is CASSARVGEQFF. CDR3 DNA sequence: TGTGCCAGCAGCGCCAGGGTAGGAGAGCAGTTCTTC. The rearrangement uses TRBV11-3 and TRBJ2-1, with D possibly being TRBD1 (5 bases). Germline assignment: CDR1 SGHNT and CDR2 YENEEA. This CDR3 is 12 amino acids long. V was trimmed by 5 bases and J by 10 bases, leaving 12 bases between them.

This clone was counted once. The chain joins TRBV12-5 to TRBJ1-5, with a tentative D call TRBD1 (5 bases). The CDR3 spans 15 residues. Germline lookup yields CDR1 LGHNT and CDR2 FRNRAP. The germline V and J ends were trimmed by 4 bases and 6 bases, with 16 bases remaining between them. DNA of the CDR3: TGTGCTAGTGGTTCGTTACCGGGGGGTGGTCAGCCCCAGCATTTT. Its protein is CASGSLPGGGQPQHF.

A note on this clone: Other DNA sequences in the same sample also yield this CDR3. The CDR3 DNA is TGCGCCAGTAGTCCTGGGACAGGGGCTTCCATAGGGGTATCCGGGGAGCTGTTTTTT. Its translation: CASSPGTGASIGVSGELFF. The V call is TRBV4-3, the J call TRBJ2-2; TRBD1 matches 10 bases. The CDR3 is made up of 19 amino acids. The J segment lost 6 bases and the V segment lost 9 bases, leaving 22 bases of the junction unmatched. Germline V CDR1 and CDR2: LGHNA, YSLEER.

The chain joins TRBV27 to TRBJ2-2; D gene uncertain. V was trimmed by 10 bases and J by 1 base, leaving 10 bases between them. The CDR3 is made up of 13 amino acids. Germline CDR1 reads MNHEY; CDR2 reads SMNVEV (reference sequence). In DNA form, the CDR3 reads TGTGCCACGAGGACCGAGAACACCGGGGAGCTGTTTTTT. This translates into CATRTENTGELFF.

The chain joins TRBV20-1 to TRBJ2-1, with TRBD2 matching 8 bases. Trimming at V came to 3 bases and at J to 2 bases, leaving 6 bases not matched to a gene. The germline V gene has CDR1 DFQATT and CDR2 SNEGSKA (reference sequence). The CDR3 contains 15 residues. CDR3 protein: CSASLGGGTYNEQFF. DNA of the CDR3: TGCAGTGCTAGTTTAGGCGGGGGGACCTACAATGAGCAGTTCTTC.

This chain joins TRBV24-1 and TRBJ2-1, with 7 nucleotides matching TRBD2. V was pared by 8 bases and J by 7 bases, with 4 bases of the junction left unmatched. The length of the CDR3 is 12 residues. Germline loops: CDR1 KGHDR, CDR2 SFDVKD. The CDR3 DNA follows: TGTGCCACCACGGGAGGTGGTAATGAGCAGTTCTTC. Translated, it gives CATTGGGNEQFF.